These 17 T cell receptor beta chains were sequenced from one sample in a study of blood T cells in healthy people across ages (dated by TCRdb to 2015 to 2017). The library was built by means of 5' RACE. For sequencing, an Illumina HiSeq 2500 was employed. A second PCR of 7 to 11 cycles was run with a J-beta primer mix and a sample-barcoded 5' primer. The raw public data were reprocessed by TCRdb itself: fastp quality trimming at Q25, MiXCR clonotype calling, in-frame beta chains only. A single entry per CDR3 protein holds the most common genes and DNA from its merged rows. The sample yields hundreds of thousands of distinct CDR3 sequences; roughly 48% were counted once. The ten largest clones take up around 24% of the sample. What was sequenced was blood. Every receptor here comes from a man older than 75 in good health.

This chain joins TRBV6-1 and TRBJ2-5; tentative D call: TRBD2 (6 bases). The germline CDR1 and CDR2 sequences are MNHNS and SASEGT. This CDR3 has 15 residues. Trimming shortened V by 0 bases and J by 5 bases, and 13 bases separated the two germline ends. The CDR3 DNA sequence: TGTGCCAGCAGTGAAGCGCCCGGGGGAGTGGAGACCCAGTACTTC. It specifies CASSEAPGGVETQYF.

This clonotype was counted many times. This sequence joins TRBV6-5 and TRBJ1-1; 8 bases are a match to TRBD1. V shed 2 bases, J shed 4 bases, and the junction held 3 bases outside the gene matches. The CDR3 loop spans 14 amino acids. Germline CDR1 MNHEY, CDR2 SVGAGI. The CDR3 DNA sequence: TGTGCCAGCAGTTACAGCAGGGGGCCCACTGAAGCTTTCTTT. This sequence encodes CASSYSRGPTEAFF.

This clonotype was recorded a few times. The chain is built from TRBV12-3 or TRBV12-4 and TRBJ1-1; D ambiguous. The CDR3 runs to 15 residues. V was pared by 8 bases and J by 0 bases, with 16 bases between. As DNA, the CDR3 is TGTGCCAGCCGATTTCCGGGAGTAATGAACACTGAAGCTTTCTTT. It encodes CASRFPGVMNTEAFF.

This clonotype was counted a few times. The rearrangement joins TRBV6-1 to TRBJ2-3; 8 bases match TRBD2. The CDR3 spans 16 residues. CDR1 MNHNS and CDR2 SASEGT come from the germline V gene. The junction had 10 bases not matched to a gene; V was cut back by 6 bases and J by 2 bases. CDR3 DNA: TGTGCCAGCAGCCTCCCGGTAGCGGGGACCACAGATACGCAGTATTTT. Amino acid sequence: CASSLPVAGTTDTQYF.

J is TRBJ2-6 and V is TRBV12-3 or TRBV12-4, with TRBD1 identical over 9 bases. The ends lost 6 bases at V and 3 bases at J; junction bases unmatched: 9. The CDR3 runs 17 residues. CDR3 coding DNA: TGTGCCAGCAGGGGGACAGGGCATAGCTATGGGGCCAACGTCCTGACTTTC. It specifies CASRGTGHSYGANVLTF.

This clonotype came up a few times. V and J are TRBV29-1 and TRBJ1-5; no firm D call. With 6 bases removed from V and 5 bases from J, the gap between germline ends came to 20 bases. The CDR3 spans 15 residues. Germline CDR1 reads SQVTM; CDR2 reads ANQGSEA. The CDR3 DNA is TGCAGCGTCCTGGTCTCGGGCAGTAGGCATCAGCCCCAGCATTTT. Protein product: CSVLVSGSRHQPQHF.

This clonotype showed up just a few times. CDR3 bases: TGTGCCAGCAGTTTAGGTCTAGCGGGAGGTTGGGAGACCCAGTACTTC. Encoded protein: CASSLGLAGGWETQYF. The chain combines TRBV27 with TRBJ2-5; TRBD2 agrees at 11 bases. V lost 2 bases to trimming and J lost 5 bases; unmatched junction nucleotides: 7. Germline-derived CDR1 and CDR2 are MNHEY and SMNVEV (reference sequence). The CDR3 is 16 amino acids.

The chain employs TRBV2 and TRBJ2-2; D call uncertain. With 0 bases removed from V and 7 bases from J, the gap between germline ends came to 12 bases. Germline CDR1 is SNHLY and CDR2 is FYNNEI. The CDR3 length is 15 residues. DNA for the CDR3: TGTGCCAGCAGTGAAGCTGGACCGGAGCACGGGGAGCTGTTTTTT. It encodes CASSEAGPEHGELFF. Full variable domain (missing parts from reference TRBV2 and TRBJ2-2): EPEVTQTPSHQVTQMGQEVILRCVPISNHLYFYWYRQILGQKVEFLVSFYNNEISEKSEIFDDQFSVERPDGSNFTLKIRSTKLEDSAMYFCASSEAGPEHGELFFGEGSRLTVL.

This clonotype was observed a few times. One end of the junction does not line up with germline, which may come from a read error. This sequence joins TRBV7-8 and TRBJ2-1; 8 bases fit TRBD2. This CDR3 contains 14 residues. The germline CDR1 and CDR2 sequences are SGHVS and FQNEAQ. DNA of the CDR3: TGTGCCAGCAGCTTAGTTAGCGGGATCAATGAGCAGTTATTC. This encodes CASSLVSGINEQLF.

This chain uses TRBV4-2 with TRBJ2-3; possibly TRBD2 for D (5 bases). This CDR3 has 17 residues. V gave up 1 base and J gave up 4 bases, with 18 bases separating them. The germline CDR1 and CDR2 sequences are LGHNA and YNFKEQ. CDR3 in amino acids: CASSQGPTAALADTQYF. CDR3 coding DNA: TGTGCCAGCAGCCAAGGTCCTACAGCTGCACTAGCAGATACGCAGTATTTT.

The table lists this clonotype with many counts. One junction end disagrees with the germline gene, perhaps due to a read error. V is TRBV12-3 or TRBV12-4 and J is TRBJ2-6; D might be TRBD1 (6 bases). CDR3 length: 15 amino acids. CDR3 protein: CASSLGGSGANVLTF. The CDR3 DNA reads as TGTGCCAGCAGCTTAGGGGGCTCTGGGGCCAACGTCCTGACTTTC.

CDR3 in DNA: TGCAGTGCTAGAGACTCTTTGGGGACTAGCGTTGAGCAGTTCTTC. This sequence encodes CSARDSLGTSVEQFF. The J gene is TRBJ2-1, the V gene TRBV20-1, with 10 bases lining up with TRBD2. CDR3 length: 15 residues. Trimming removed 0 bases from V and 9 bases from J; junction bases left unmatched: 8. Germline loops: CDR1 DFQATT, CDR2 SNEGSKA (reference sequence).

The CDR3 here is CAIKGGGTVLDEQFF. The DNA of the CDR3 is TGTGCCATCAAGGGCGGCGGGACGGTTTTGGATGAGCAGTTCTTC. This chain connects TRBV10-3 to TRBJ2-1, with TRBD2 as a possible D gene (6 bases). The CDR3 is made up of 15 amino acids. V lost 7 bases and J 8 bases, leaving 21 bases between the germline ends. Germline-derived CDR1 and CDR2 are ENHRY and SYGVKD.

The V and J genes are TRBV4-3 and TRBJ1-1; D is ambiguous. The length of the CDR3 is 16 residues. Per the germline V gene, CDR1 is LGHNA and CDR2 is YSLEER. The germline V and J ends were trimmed by 0 bases and 4 bases, with 15 bases remaining between them. The CDR3 DNA is TGCGCCAGCAGCCAAGATTACGGGCCCGGTGGCACTGAAGCTTTCTTT. Protein product: CASSQDYGPGGTEAFF.

This clonotype was observed a handful of times. The rearrangement uses TRBV7-2 and TRBJ2-3, with D hard to call. The V gene lost 3 bases and the J gene lost 0 bases, with 7 bases spanning the gap. Germline V gene data show CDR1 as SGHTA and CDR2 as FQGNSA. This CDR3 region has 14 residues. The CDR3 DNA follows: TGTGCCAGCAGCTTTACCCCAAGCACAGATACGCAGTATTTT. Amino acids: CASSFTPSTDTQYF.

The sample holds many counts of this clonotype. The gene calls are TRBV6-6 and TRBJ2-3; D call uncertain. The CDR3 runs 17 residues. CDR1 MNHNY and CDR2 SVGAGI come from the germline V gene (reference sequence). The ends were cut back, 3 bases at V and 1 base at J, with 17 bases in the middle. The CDR3 protein is CASSYSLGRSRTDTQYF. The CDR3 bases are TGTGCCAGCAGTTATTCACTTGGCAGGTCCCGCACAGATACGCAGTATTTT.

This clonotype is a singleton in its sample. The CDR3 spells CSARDLRGVATNEKLFF. The CDR3 DNA reads as TGCAGTGCTAGAGATCTCAGGGGGGTTGCAACTAATGAAAAACTGTTTTTT. The V call is TRBV20-1, the J call TRBJ1-4; 7 bases are a match to TRBD1. Trimming cost V 0 bases and J 0 bases; bases outside gene matches: 7. Germline V lookup: CDR1 DFQATT, CDR2 SNEGSKA (reference sequence). This CDR3 contains 17 residues.